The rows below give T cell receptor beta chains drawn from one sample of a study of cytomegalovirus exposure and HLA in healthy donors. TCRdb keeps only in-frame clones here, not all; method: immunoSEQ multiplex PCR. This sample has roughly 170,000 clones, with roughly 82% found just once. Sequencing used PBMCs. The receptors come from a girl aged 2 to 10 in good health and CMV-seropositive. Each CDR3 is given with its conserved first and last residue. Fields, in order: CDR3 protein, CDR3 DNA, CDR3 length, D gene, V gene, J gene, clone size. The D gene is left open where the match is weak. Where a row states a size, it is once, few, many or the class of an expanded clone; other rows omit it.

CDR3 protein: CASSLERRGGGQFF
CDR3 DNA: TGTGCCAGCAGTTTAGAGAGACGTGGGGGGGGGCAGTTCTTC
CDR3 length: 14
D gene: TRBD2
V gene: TRBV27
J gene: TRBJ2-1
clone size: .

CDR3 protein: CASSGPGGANEQYF
CDR3 DNA: TGCGCCAGCAGCGGGCCGGGCGGGGCCAACGAGCAGTACTTC
CDR3 length: 14
D gene: .
V gene: TRBV10-2
J gene: TRBJ2-7
clone size: .

CDR3 protein: CASSYLTGTVNTGELFF
CDR3 DNA: TGCGCCAGCAGCTACCTAACCGGGACAGTAAACACCGGGGAGCTGTTTTTT
CDR3 length: 17
D gene: TRBD1
V gene: TRBV5-1
J gene: TRBJ2-2
clone size: .

CDR3 protein: CASSESPGSTEAFF
CDR3 DNA: TGCGCCAGCAGTGAGTCGCCAGGTAGCACTGAAGCTTTCTTT
CDR3 length: 14
D gene: .
V gene: TRBV10-1
J gene: TRBJ1-1
clone size: .

CDR3 protein: CASSSSSGSSPYEQYF
CDR3 DNA: TGTGCCAGCAGCTCCAGTAGCGGGAGCAGTCCCTACGAGCAGTACTTC
CDR3 length: 16
D gene: TRBD2
V gene: TRBV4-2
J gene: TRBJ2-7
clone size: .

CDR3 protein: CASRTGDDNYGYTF
CDR3 DNA: TGTGCCAGCAGGACAGGGGACGATAACTATGGCTACACCTTC
CDR3 length: 14
D gene: TRBD1
V gene: TRBV6-1
J gene: TRBJ1-2
clone size: .

CDR3 protein: CASSFLETQYF
CDR3 DNA: TGTGCCAGCAGTTTCCTTGAGACCCAGTACTTC
CDR3 length: 11
D gene: .
V gene: TRBV28
J gene: TRBJ2-5
clone size: .

CDR3 protein: CASTLLAGGSYNEQFF
CDR3 DNA: TGTGCCAGCACCTTATTAGCGGGCGGCTCCTACAATGAGCAGTTCTTC
CDR3 length: 16
D gene: TRBD2
V gene: TRBV28
J gene: TRBJ2-1
clone size: .

CDR3 protein: CASGFSVVQPQHF
CDR3 DNA: TGTGCTAGTGGTTTTTCAGTCGTTCAGCCCCAGCATTTT
CDR3 length: 13
D gene: .
V gene: TRBV12-5
J gene: TRBJ1-5
clone size: .

CDR3 protein: CASSFSNLREQFF
CDR3 DNA: TGTGCCAGCAGTTTTTCTAATCTACGTGAGCAGTTCTTC
CDR3 length: 13
D gene: .
V gene: TRBV28
J gene: TRBJ2-1
clone size: .

CDR3 protein: CASRGRVYGEQYF
CDR3 DNA: TGTGCCAGCAGGGGCAGGGTATACGGCGAGCAGTACTTC
CDR3 length: 13
D gene: .
V gene: TRBV2
J gene: TRBJ2-7
clone size: once

CDR3 protein: CASLKAEQGNTEAFF
CDR3 DNA: TGTGCCAGCTTGAAGGCCGAACAGGGAAACACTGAAGCTTTCTTT
CDR3 length: 15
D gene: .
V gene: TRBV6-1
J gene: TRBJ1-1
clone size: .

CDR3 protein: CASSKGRGQLNTEAFF
CDR3 DNA: TGTGCCAGCAGTAAAGGTAGGGGGCAACTGAACACTGAAGCTTTCTTT
CDR3 length: 16
D gene: TRBD1
V gene: TRBV28
J gene: TRBJ1-1
clone size: once

CDR3 protein: CASSEAGSHTDTQYF
CDR3 DNA: TGTGCCAGCAGTGAAGCGGGCAGCCACACAGATACGCAGTATTTT
CDR3 length: 15
D gene: .
V gene: TRBV6-1
J gene: TRBJ2-3
clone size: .

CDR3 protein: CASSYHYEQYF
CDR3 DNA: TGTGCCAGCAGTTACCACTACGAGCAGTACTTC
CDR3 length: 11
D gene: .
V gene: TRBV6-5
J gene: TRBJ2-7
clone size: few

CDR3 protein: CASSRAGTVNEKLFF
CDR3 DNA: TGTGCCAGCAGTCGAGCCGGGACAGTTAATGAAAAACTGTTTTTT
CDR3 length: 15
D gene: TRBD1
V gene: TRBV7-9
J gene: TRBJ1-4
clone size: few

CDR3 protein: CATSRVPGQGAAEKLFF
CDR3 DNA: TGTGCCACCAGCAGGGTCCCGGGACAGGGGGCGGCTGAAAAACTGTTTTTT
CDR3 length: 17
D gene: TRBD1
V gene: TRBV15
J gene: TRBJ1-4
clone size: .

CDR3 protein: CSVGLAGVNEQFF
CDR3 DNA: TGCAGCGTTGGACTAGCGGGAGTCAATGAGCAGTTCTTC
CDR3 length: 13
D gene: TRBD2
V gene: TRBV29-1
J gene: TRBJ2-1
clone size: .

CDR3 protein: CASSPPPGGVPHNEQFF
CDR3 DNA: TGTGCCAGCAGTCCACCCCCAGGGGGAGTCCCCCACAATGAGCAGTTCTTC
CDR3 length: 17
D gene: TRBD1
V gene: TRBV28
J gene: TRBJ2-1
clone size: .

CDR3 protein: CASSQDPREMWTDTQYF
CDR3 DNA: TGCGCCAGCAGCCAAGATCCCCGGGAGATGTGGACAGATACGCAGTATTTT
CDR3 length: 17
D gene: .
V gene: TRBV4-1
J gene: TRBJ2-3
clone size: few

CDR3 protein: CASSERVASTDTQYF
CDR3 DNA: TGTGCCAGCAGCGAGCGAGTTGCTAGCACAGATACGCAGTATTTT
CDR3 length: 15
D gene: .
V gene: TRBV2
J gene: TRBJ2-3
clone size: .

CDR3 protein: CASSVQGLSNQPQHF
CDR3 DNA: TGTGCCAGCAGTGTCCAGGGTCTAAGCAATCAGCCCCAGCATTTT
CDR3 length: 15
D gene: .
V gene: TRBV2
J gene: TRBJ1-5
clone size: .

CDR3 protein: CASSLRLAVNTGELFF
CDR3 DNA: TGTGCCAGCAGCTTGAGACTAGCGGTAAACACCGGGGAGCTGTTTTTT
CDR3 length: 16
D gene: TRBD2
V gene: TRBV5-4
J gene: TRBJ2-2
clone size: once

CDR3 protein: CASSFVSGGGNTGELFF
CDR3 DNA: TGTGCCAGCAGCTTCGTTAGCGGGGGCGGGAACACCGGGGAGCTGTTTTTT
CDR3 length: 17
D gene: TRBD2
V gene: TRBV11-2
J gene: TRBJ2-2
clone size: .

CDR3 protein: CASRDRGGAEKLFF
CDR3 DNA: TGTGCCAGCAGGGACAGGGGGGGCGCTGAAAAACTGTTTTTT
CDR3 length: 14
D gene: TRBD1
V gene: TRBV6-1
J gene: TRBJ1-4
clone size: .

CDR3 protein: CASSEGQGHQPQHF
CDR3 DNA: TGTGCCAGCAGTGAAGGACAGGGCCATCAGCCCCAGCATTTT
CDR3 length: 14
D gene: TRBD1
V gene: TRBV25-1
J gene: TRBJ1-5
clone size: .

CDR3 protein: CASSPGTDSPLHF
CDR3 DNA: TGTGCCAGCAGCCCCGGGACTGACTCACCCCTCCACTTT
CDR3 length: 13
D gene: .
V gene: TRBV9
J gene: TRBJ1-6
clone size: .

CDR3 protein: CASSPNRGQRDTEAFF
CDR3 DNA: TGTGCCAGCTCCCCTAACAGGGGACAAAGGGACACTGAAGCTTTCTTT
CDR3 length: 16
D gene: TRBD1
V gene: TRBV18
J gene: TRBJ1-1
clone size: .

CDR3 protein: CASSFGTSGGADTQYF
CDR3 DNA: TGTGCCAGCAGCTTCGGGACTAGCGGGGGGGCAGATACGCAGTATTTT
CDR3 length: 16
D gene: TRBD2
V gene: TRBV4-2
J gene: TRBJ2-3
clone size: .

CDR3 protein: CASSLASSEQYF
CDR3 DNA: TGTGCCAGCAGCCTGGCTAGTAGCGAGCAGTACTTC
CDR3 length: 12
D gene: .
V gene: TRBV7-9
J gene: TRBJ2-7
clone size: .